This T cell receptor (beta chain) was sequenced in a study of shared clonotypes between healthy human individuals. Overall study findings and caveats: What limited the represented genetic and exposure-history diversity was the small number of donors.

Method: immunoSEQ multiplex PCR; TCRdb's copy keeps in-frame clones and lacks some. The table shows millions of clones, with roughly 92% occurring only once. This CDR3 spans 15 amino acids. The germline gives CDR1 SGHTA, CDR2 FQGNSA. Deletions cut 1 base from V and 12 bases from J, with 19 bases between. As concerns this clone: No antigen is known for it.

Source material: naive CD4+ T cells sorted from blood. Subset of the sample: CD45RA+ positively selected. This TCR came from a young man in good health. The rearrangement uses TRBV7-2 and TRBJ2-1, with a tentative D call TRBD2 (5 bases). CDR3 loop: CASSLVVGVPMGQFF. In DNA, the CDR3 is TGTGCCAGCAGCTTAGTGGTGGGAGTCCCAATGGGGCAGTTCTTC. Drawing the rest from reference TRBV7-2 and TRBJ2-1, the complete variable domain is GAGVSQSPSNKVTEKGKDVELRCDPISGHTALYWYRQSLGQGLEFLIYFQGNSAPDKSGLPSDRFSAERTGGSVSTLTIQRTQQEDSAVYLCASSLVVGVPMGQFFGPGTRLTVL.